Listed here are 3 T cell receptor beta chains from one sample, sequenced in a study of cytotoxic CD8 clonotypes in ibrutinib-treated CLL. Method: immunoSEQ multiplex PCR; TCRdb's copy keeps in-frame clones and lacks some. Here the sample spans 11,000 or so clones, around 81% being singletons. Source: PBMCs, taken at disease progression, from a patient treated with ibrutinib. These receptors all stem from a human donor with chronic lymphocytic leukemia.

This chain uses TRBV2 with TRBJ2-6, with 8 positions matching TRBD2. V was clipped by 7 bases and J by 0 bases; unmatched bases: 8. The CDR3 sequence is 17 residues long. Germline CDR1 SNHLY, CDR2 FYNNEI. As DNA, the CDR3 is TGTGCCAGCACCCCGGGACTAGGAGTCTCTGGGGCCAACGTCCTGACTTTC. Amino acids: CASTPGLGVSGANVLTF.

The CDR3 region is CASSQPRTSGYNEQFF. CDR3 bases: TGTGCCAGCAGCCAACCGCGGACTAGCGGCTACAATGAGCAGTTCTTC. This chain links TRBV14 with TRBJ2-1; 10 positions agree with TRBD2. The CDR3 is made up of 16 amino acids. V lost 2 bases, J lost 3 bases, and 4 bases stayed unmatched. Germline-derived CDR1 and CDR2 are SGHDN and FVKESK. The whole variable domain, filled in from reference TRBV14 and TRBJ2-1, reads EAGVTQFPSHSVIEKGQTVTLRCDPISGHDNLYWYRRVMGKEIKFLLHFVKESKQDESGMPNNRFLAERTGGTYSTLKVQPAELEDSGVYFCASSQPRTSGYNEQFFGPGTRLTVL.

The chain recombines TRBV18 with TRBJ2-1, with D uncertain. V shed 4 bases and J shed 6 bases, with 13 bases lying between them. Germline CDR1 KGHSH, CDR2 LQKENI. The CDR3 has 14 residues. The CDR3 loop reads CASSLGTLANEQFF. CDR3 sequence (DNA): TGTGCCAGCTCACTCGGAACTCTTGCCAATGAGCAGTTCTTC.